Each of the 7 T cell receptor beta chains below was sequenced from the same sample in a study of cytomegalovirus exposure and HLA in healthy donors. PCR involved 60 Vbeta and 13 Jbeta primers. TCRdb's copy holds only in-frame clones and misses some; the assay was immunoSEQ multiplex PCR. The repertoire holds around 130,000 clones, around 85% seen once, with 2% to 2.5% in the top ten. The sample taken for sequencing was PBMCs. All receptors come from a man aged 25-45 years in good health and CMV-seronegative.

This sequence joins TRBV5-1 and TRBJ2-1; 8 positions match TRBD1. V lost 0 bases to trimming and J lost 4 bases; unmatched junction nucleotides: 6. The CDR3 is 16 amino acids. Per germline, CDR1 SGHRS and CDR2 YFSETQ. The CDR3 bases are TGCGCCAGCAGCTTGGGGGGGACAGGAGCTTACAATGAGCAGTTCTTC. Translation gives CASSLGGTGAYNEQFF.

The J gene is TRBJ1-2, the V gene TRBV7-2, with D possibly being TRBD1 (6 bases). The ends were cut back, 4 bases at V and 0 bases at J, with 9 bases in the middle. CDR3 length: 14 residues. CDR1 is SGHTA, CDR2 FQGNSA, per germline. The CDR3 spells CASSSQGANYGYTF. Here the CDR3 DNA reads TGTGCCAGCAGCTCACAGGGCGCTAACTATGGCTACACCTTC.

CDR3 loop: CASSSERRNEKLFF. The CDR3 bases are TGTGCCAGCAGCTCTGAGCGGCGTAATGAAAAACTGTTTTTT. The chain joins TRBV7-8 to TRBJ1-4; no reliable D call. V was shortened by 4 bases and J by 4 bases, with 10 bases between the two germline ends. The CDR3 loop spans 14 amino acids. Germline V gene lookup returns CDR1 SGHVS and CDR2 FQNEAQ.

The V gene is TRBV7-9, the J gene TRBJ2-7; D perhaps matches TRBD1 (6 bases). The V end was cut by 5 bases, the J end by 1 base, with 15 bases between. The CDR3 spans 15 residues. Germline V gene sequence: CDR1 SEHNR, CDR2 FQNEAQ (reference sequence). CDR3 nucleotide sequence: TGTGCCAGCAGCGCCGGACAGCGGCAGTCCTACGAGCAGTACTTC. This encodes CASSAGQRQSYEQYF.

The chain uses TRBV7-2 and TRBJ2-7; tentative D call: TRBD1 (6 bases). V lost 1 base, J lost 2 bases, and 6 bases lay in between. Germline loops: CDR1 SGHTA, CDR2 FQGNSA. The CDR3 runs to 13 residues. The CDR3 nucleotides read TGTGCCAGCAGCTTAGACAGGGCCTACGAGCAGTACTTC. Encoded protein: CASSLDRAYEQYF.

This sequence joins TRBV29-1 and TRBJ1-1, with a possible D match to TRBD1 (5 bases). V dropped 1 base and J dropped 4 bases, with 19 bases sitting between them. The CDR3 runs 16 residues. Germline V CDR1 and CDR2: SQVTM, ANQGSEA. DNA for the CDR3: TGCAGCGTTGAAGGGGCAGGGCTCCAGTTGGGCACTGAAGCTTTCTTT. This sequence encodes CSVEGAGLQLGTEAFF.

The CDR3 here is CASSPHPDSEQFF. As DNA, the CDR3 is TGTGCCAGCAGTCCACATCCCGACAGTGAGCAGTTCTTC. The V call is TRBV6-5, the J call TRBJ2-1; D may be TRBD1 (5 bases). Germline values: CDR1 MNHEY, CDR2 SVGAGI. V gave up 5 bases and J gave up 9 bases, with 14 bases separating them. CDR3 size: 13 residues.